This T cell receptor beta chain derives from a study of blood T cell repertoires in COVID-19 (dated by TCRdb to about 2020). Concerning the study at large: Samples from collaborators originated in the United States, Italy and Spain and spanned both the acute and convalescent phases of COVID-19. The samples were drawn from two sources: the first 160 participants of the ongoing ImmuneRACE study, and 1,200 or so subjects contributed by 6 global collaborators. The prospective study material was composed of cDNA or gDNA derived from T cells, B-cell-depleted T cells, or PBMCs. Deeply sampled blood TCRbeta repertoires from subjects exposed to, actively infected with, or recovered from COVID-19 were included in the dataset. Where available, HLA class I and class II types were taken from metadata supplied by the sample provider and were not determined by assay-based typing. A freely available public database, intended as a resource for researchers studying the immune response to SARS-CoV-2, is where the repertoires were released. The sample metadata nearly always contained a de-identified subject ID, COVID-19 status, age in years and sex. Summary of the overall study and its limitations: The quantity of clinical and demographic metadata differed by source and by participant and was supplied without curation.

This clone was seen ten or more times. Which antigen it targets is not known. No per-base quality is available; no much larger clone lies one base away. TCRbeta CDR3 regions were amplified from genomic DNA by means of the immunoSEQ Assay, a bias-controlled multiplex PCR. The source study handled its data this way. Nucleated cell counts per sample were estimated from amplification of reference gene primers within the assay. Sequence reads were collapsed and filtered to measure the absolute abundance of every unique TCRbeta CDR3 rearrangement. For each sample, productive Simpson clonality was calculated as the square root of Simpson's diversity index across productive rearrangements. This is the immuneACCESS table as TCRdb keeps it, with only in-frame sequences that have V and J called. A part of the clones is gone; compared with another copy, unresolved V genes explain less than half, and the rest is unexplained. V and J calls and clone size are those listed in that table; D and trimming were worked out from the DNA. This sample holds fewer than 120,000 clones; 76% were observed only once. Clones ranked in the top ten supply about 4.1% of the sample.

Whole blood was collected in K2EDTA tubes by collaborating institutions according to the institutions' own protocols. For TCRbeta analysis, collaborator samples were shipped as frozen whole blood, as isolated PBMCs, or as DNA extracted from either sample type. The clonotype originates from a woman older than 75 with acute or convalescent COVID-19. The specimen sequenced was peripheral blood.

The CDR3 protein: CASSLVAGVTDEQYF. The nucleotides are TGTGCCAGCAGCTTAGTGGCAGGGGTAACCGACGAGCAGTACTTC. The rearranged segments are TRBV7-9 and TRBJ2-7, with TRBD1 as a weak D call on 6 bases. Based on the germline V gene (reference sequence), the CDR1 and CDR2 sequences are SEHNR and FQNEAQ. The germline ends are 15 bases apart after V is trimmed by 1 base and J by 5 bases. Including cysteine and phenylalanine, the CDR3 has 15 amino acids. Solely the CDR3 DNA is kept, with 45 bases framed from the first base.